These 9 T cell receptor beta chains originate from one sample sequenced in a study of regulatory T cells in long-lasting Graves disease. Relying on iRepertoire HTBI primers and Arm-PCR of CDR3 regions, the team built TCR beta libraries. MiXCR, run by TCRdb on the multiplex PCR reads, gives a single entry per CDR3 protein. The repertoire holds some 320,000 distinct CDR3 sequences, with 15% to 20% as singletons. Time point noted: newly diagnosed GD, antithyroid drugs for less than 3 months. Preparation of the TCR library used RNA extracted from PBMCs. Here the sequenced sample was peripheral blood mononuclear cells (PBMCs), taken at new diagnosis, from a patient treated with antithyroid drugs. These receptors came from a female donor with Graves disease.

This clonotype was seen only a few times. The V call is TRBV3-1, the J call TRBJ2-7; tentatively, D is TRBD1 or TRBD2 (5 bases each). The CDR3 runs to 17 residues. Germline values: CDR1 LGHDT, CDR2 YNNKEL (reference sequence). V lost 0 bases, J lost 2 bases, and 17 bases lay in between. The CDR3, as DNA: TGTGCCAGCAGCCAAGATCTTGACGGGGCATCCACCTACGAGCAGTACTTC. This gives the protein CASSQDLDGASTYEQYF.

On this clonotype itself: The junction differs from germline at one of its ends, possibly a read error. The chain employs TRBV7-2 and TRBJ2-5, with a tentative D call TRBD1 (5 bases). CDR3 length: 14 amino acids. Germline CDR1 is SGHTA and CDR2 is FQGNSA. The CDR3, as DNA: TGCGCCAGCAGCCCAACAGGACCAGAAGAGACCCAGTACTTC. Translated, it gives CASSPTGPEETQYF.

CDR3 DNA: TGTGCCAGCAGCTTGGAAGGGGGGGTGGGTCAGCCCCAGCATTTT. As protein: CASSLEGGVGQPQHF. The genes are TRBV5-8 and TRBJ1-5; weak D call: TRBD1 (6 bases). V shed 0 bases and J shed 6 bases, with 13 bases lying between them. Germline CDR1 reads SGHTS; CDR2 reads YDEGEE. There are 15 residues in the CDR3. The full variable domain, completed using reference TRBV5-8 and TRBJ1-5, is EAGVTQSPTHLIKTRGQQATLRCSPISGHTSVYWYQQALGLGLQFLLWYDEGEERNRGNFPPRFSGRQFPNYSSELNVNALELEDSALYLCASSLEGGVGQPQHFGDGTRLSIL.

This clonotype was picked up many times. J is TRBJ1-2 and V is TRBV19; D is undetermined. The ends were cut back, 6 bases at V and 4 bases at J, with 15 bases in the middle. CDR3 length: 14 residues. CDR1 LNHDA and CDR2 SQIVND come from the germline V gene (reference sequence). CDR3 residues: CASSRPGSGYGYTF. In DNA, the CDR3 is TGTGCCAGTAGCCGGCCGGGGTCTGGCTATGGCTACACCTTC.

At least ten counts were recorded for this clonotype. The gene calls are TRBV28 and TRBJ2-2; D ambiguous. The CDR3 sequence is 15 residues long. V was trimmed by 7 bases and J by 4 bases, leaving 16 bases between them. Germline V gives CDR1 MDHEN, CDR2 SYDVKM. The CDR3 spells CASTETGPTTGELFF. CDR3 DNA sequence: TGTGCCAGCACCGAAACCGGGCCGACCACCGGGGAGCTGTTTTTT.

CDR3 coding DNA: TGCAGCGTTTTGGACTCGTTTGGGACTAGCGTTTTCTACAATGAGCAGTTCTTC. Residues: CSVLDSFGTSVFYNEQFF. The chain couples TRBV29-1 to TRBJ2-1, with TRBD2 matching over 10 bases. J was trimmed by 3 bases and V by 5 bases; bases with no gene match: 16. Germline CDR1 and CDR2: SQVTM and ANQGSEA. This CDR3 is 18 amino acids long.

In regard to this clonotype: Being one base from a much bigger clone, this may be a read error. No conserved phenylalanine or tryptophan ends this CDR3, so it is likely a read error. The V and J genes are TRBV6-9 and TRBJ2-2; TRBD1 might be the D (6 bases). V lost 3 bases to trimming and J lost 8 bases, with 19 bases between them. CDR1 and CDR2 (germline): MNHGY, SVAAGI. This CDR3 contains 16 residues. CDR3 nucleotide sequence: TGTGCCAGCAGTTACTCACCGGACAGAGAGAGAGGGGAGCTGTTTCTT. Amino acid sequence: CASSYSPDRERGELFL.

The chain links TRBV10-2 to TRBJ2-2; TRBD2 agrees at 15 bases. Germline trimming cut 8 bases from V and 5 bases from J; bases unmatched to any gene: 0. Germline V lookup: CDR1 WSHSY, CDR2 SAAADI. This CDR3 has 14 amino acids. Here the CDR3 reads CASGLAGGTGELFF. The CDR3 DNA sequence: TGCGCCAGCGGACTAGCGGGAGGGACCGGGGAGCTGTTTTTT.

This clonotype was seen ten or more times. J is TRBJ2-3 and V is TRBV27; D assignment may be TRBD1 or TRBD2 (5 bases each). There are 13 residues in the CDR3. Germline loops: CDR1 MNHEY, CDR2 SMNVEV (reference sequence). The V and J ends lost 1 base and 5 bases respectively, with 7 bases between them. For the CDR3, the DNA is TGTGCCAGCAGTTTATTTGGGGGAGATACGCAGTATTTT. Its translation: CASSLFGGDTQYF.